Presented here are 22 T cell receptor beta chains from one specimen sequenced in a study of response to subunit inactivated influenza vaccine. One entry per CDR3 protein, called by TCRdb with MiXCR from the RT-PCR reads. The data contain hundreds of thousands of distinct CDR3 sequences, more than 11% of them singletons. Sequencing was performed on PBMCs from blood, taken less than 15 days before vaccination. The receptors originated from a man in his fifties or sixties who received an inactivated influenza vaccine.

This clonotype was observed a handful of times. The CDR3 coding sequence is TGTGCCAGCAGTGAAGCGGAATTCAGGGCCTCCTACGAGCAGTACTTC. This sequence encodes CASSEAEFRASYEQYF. V is TRBV2 and J is TRBJ2-7; D perhaps matches TRBD1 (5 bases). Germline CDR1 reads SNHLY; CDR2 reads FYNNEI. Deletions cut 0 bases from V and 0 bases from J, with 12 bases between. The CDR3 sequence is 16 residues long.

The CDR3 sequence: CATADGQGAWGTDTQYF. The CDR3 nucleotides read TGTGCCACCGCCGACGGACAGGGGGCCTGGGGCACAGATACGCAGTATTTT. The J gene is TRBJ2-3, the V gene TRBV24-1; 11 positions match TRBD1. Germline CDR1 and CDR2: KGHDR and SFDVKD. V lost 9 bases and J lost 1; bases outside the gene matches: 11. The CDR3 loop spans 17 amino acids.

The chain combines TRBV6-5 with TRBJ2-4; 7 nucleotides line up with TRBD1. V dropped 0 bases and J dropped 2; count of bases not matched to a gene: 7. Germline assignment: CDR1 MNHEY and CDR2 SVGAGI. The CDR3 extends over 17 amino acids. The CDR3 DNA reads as TGTGCCAGCAGTTACTCGGGAAGACAGGGTTCCAAAAACATTCAGTACTTC. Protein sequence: CASSYSGRQGSKNIQYF.

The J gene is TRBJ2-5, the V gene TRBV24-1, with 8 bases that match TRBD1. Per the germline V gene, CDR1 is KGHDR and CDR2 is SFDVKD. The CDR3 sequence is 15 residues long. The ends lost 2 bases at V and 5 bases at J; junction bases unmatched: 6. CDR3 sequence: CATSDSAQGAETQYF. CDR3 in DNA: TGTGCCACCAGTGATTCCGCCCAGGGGGCCGAGACCCAGTACTTC.

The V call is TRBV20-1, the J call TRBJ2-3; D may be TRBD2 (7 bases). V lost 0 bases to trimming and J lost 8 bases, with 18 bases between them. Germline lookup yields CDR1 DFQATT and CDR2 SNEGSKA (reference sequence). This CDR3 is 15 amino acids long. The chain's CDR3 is CSARDERRGLGTQYF. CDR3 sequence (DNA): TGCAGTGCTAGAGATGAAAGGCGGGGGCTTGGTACGCAGTATTTT.

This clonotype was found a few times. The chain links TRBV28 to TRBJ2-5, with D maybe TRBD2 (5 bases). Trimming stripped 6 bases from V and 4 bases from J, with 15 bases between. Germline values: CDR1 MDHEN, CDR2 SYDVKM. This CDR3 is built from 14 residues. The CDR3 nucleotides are TGTGCCAGCAGCACCCCCTCGGCGGGAGAGACCCAGTACTTC. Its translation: CASSTPSAGETQYF.

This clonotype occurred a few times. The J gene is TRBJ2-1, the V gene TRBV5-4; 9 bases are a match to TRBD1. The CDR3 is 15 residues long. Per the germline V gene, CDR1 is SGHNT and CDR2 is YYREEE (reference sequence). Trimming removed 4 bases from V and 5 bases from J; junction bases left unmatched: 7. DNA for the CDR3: TGTGCCAGCAGCCTACGGACAGGGGTTGACAATGAGCAGTTCTTC. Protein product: CASSLRTGVDNEQFF. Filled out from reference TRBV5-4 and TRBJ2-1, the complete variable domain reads ETGVTQSPTHLIKTRGQQVTLRCSSQSGHNTVSWYQQALGQGPQFIFQYYREEENGRGNFPPRFSGLQFPNYSSELNVNALELDDSALYLCASSLRTGVDNEQFFGPGTRLTVL.

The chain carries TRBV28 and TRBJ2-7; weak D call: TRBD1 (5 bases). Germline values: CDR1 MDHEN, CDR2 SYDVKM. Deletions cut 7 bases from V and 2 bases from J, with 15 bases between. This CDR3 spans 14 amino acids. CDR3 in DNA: TGTGCCAGCAAGCACACAGGAAGCGCCTACGAGCAGTACTTC. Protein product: CASKHTGSAYEQYF.

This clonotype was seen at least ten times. The CDR3 protein is CASSLANRGQAEKLFF. In nucleotides, the CDR3 is TGCGCCAGCAGCTTGGCCAACAGGGGACAAGCGGAAAAACTGTTTTTT. V is TRBV5-1 and J is TRBJ1-4; the match to TRBD1 covers 7 bases. V was clipped by 0 bases and J by 8 bases; unmatched bases: 10. CDR3 length: 16 residues. Germline V gene sequence: CDR1 SGHRS, CDR2 YFSETQ.

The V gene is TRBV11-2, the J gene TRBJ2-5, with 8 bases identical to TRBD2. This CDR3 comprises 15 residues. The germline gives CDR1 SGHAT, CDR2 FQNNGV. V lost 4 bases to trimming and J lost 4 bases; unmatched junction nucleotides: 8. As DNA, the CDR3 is TGTGCCAGCAGCTGGGGACTAGGACGGCGAGAGACCCAGTACTTC. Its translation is CASSWGLGRRETQYF. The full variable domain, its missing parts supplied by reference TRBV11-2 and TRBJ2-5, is EAGVAQSPRYKIIEKRQSVAFWCNPISGHATLYWYQQILGQGPKLLIQFQNNGVVDDSQLPKDRFSAERLKGVDSTLKIQPAKLEDSAVYLCASSWGLGRRETQYFGPGTRLLVL.

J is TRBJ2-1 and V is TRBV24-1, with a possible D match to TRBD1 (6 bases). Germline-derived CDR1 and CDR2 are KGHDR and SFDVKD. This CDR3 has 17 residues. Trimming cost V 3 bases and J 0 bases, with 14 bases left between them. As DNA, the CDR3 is TGTGCCACCAGTGATGCCGGACAGCCTAGCTCCTACAATGAGCAGTTCTTC. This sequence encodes CATSDAGQPSSYNEQFF.

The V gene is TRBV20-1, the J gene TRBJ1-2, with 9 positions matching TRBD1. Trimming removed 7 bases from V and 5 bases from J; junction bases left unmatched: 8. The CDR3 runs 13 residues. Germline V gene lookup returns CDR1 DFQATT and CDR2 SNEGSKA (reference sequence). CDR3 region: CSVRTGQGYGYTF. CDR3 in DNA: TGCAGTGTCCGAACGGGACAGGGTTATGGCTACACCTTC.

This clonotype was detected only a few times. CDR3 nucleotides: TGTGCCAGTAGAAAGGAGAAAGCTAACTATGGCTACACCTTC. Amino acids: CASRKEKANYGYTF. The V call is TRBV19, the J call TRBJ1-2; no clear D. The CDR3 covers 14 residues. V lost 6 bases to trimming and J lost 0 bases, with 11 bases between them. Germline assignment: CDR1 LNHDA and CDR2 SQIVND (reference sequence).

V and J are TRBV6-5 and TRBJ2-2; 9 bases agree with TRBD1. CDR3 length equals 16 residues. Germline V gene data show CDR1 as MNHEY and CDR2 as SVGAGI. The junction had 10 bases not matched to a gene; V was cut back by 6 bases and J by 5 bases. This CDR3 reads CASRYTGTGLTGELFF. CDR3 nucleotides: TGTGCCAGCAGATATACGGGGACAGGGTTGACCGGGGAGCTGTTTTTT.

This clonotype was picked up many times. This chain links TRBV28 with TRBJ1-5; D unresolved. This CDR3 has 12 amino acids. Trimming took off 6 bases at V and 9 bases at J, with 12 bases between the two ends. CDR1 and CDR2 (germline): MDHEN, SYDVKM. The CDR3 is CASRARARPQHF. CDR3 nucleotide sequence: TGTGCCAGCAGGGCCCGCGCTCGGCCCCAGCATTTT.

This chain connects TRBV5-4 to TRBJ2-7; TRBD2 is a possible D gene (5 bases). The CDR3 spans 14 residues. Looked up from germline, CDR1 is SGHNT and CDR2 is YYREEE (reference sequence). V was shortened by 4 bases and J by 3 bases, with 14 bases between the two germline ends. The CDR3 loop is CASSPMKGDYEQYF. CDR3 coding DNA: TGTGCCAGCAGCCCCATGAAGGGAGACTACGAGCAGTACTTC.

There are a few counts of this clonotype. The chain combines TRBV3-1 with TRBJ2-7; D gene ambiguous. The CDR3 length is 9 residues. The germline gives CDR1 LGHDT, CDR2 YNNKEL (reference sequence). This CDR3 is CGKSYEQYF. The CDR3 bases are TGTGGGAAGTCCTACGAGCAGTACTTC.

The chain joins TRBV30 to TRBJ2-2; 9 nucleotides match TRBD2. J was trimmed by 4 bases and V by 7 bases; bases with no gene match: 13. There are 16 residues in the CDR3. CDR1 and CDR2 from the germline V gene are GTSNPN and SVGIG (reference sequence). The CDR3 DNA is TGTGCCTACCAAGGGGTAGCGGGGGCCCTCACCGGGGAGCTGTTTTTT. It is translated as CAYQGVAGALTGELFF.

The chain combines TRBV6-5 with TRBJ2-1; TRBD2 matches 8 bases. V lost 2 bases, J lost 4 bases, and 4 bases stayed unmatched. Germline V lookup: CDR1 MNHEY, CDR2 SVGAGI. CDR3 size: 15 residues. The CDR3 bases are TGTGCCAGCAGTTACGCCGGGAGGGAGTACAATGAGCAGTTCTTC. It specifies CASSYAGREYNEQFF.

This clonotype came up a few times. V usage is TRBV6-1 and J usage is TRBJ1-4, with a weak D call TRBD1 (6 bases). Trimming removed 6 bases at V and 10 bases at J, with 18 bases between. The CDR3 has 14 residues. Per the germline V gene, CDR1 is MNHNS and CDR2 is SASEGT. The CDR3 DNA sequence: TGTGCCAGCAGCTCCAGGGGATCAGGCGGAAAACTGTTTTTT. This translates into CASSSRGSGGKLFF.

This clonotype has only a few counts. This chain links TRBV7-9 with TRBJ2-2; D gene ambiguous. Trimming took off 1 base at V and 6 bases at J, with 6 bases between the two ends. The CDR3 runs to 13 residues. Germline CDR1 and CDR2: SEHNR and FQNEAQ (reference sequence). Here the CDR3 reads CASSLGWSGELFF. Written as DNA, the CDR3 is TGTGCCAGCAGCTTAGGTTGGTCCGGGGAGCTGTTTTTT.

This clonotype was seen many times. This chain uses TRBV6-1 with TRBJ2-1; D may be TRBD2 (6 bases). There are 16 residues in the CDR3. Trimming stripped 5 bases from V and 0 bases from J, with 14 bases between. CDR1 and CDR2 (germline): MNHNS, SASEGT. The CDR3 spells CASSQAFSGSYNEQFF. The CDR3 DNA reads TGTGCCAGCAGTCAGGCTTTTAGCGGCTCCTACAATGAGCAGTTCTTC.